This TCR beta chain appears in the sequencing data of a study of CD4 T cells in relation to SARS-CoV-2 and coronaviruses. Before the COVID-19 pandemic, during about 2010-2018, CD4+ T cells were taken from unexposed donors. CD4+ T cells were isolated from the cells after around 10 days of culture. As to this clone: The antigen remains unidentified.

Assay: immunoSEQ multiplex PCR; the TCRdb copy retains only in-frame clones and omits some. The sample consists of more than 15,000 clones, over 80% of them appearing once. Sequenced sample: CD4+ T cells from PBMCs, cultured in vitro. This sequence was found in a human donor in good health.

The CDR3 DNA reads TGTGCCAGCAGCTTAGGGACTAGCGGGGGGGAGACCCAGTACTTC. It is translated as CASSLGTSGGETQYF. The chain joins TRBV7-3 to TRBJ2-5; TRBD2 aligns across 15 bases. This CDR3 is built from 15 residues. Germline V gene sequence: CDR1 SGHTA, CDR2 FQGTGA. The junction had 0 bases not matched to a gene; V was cut back by 2 bases and J by 5 bases.